This paragraph covers one T cell receptor beta chain sequence. This record belongs to a study of shared T cell receptors in the human thymus. V shed 6 bases, J shed 1 base, and the junction held 7 bases outside the gene matches. The CDR3 extends over 16 amino acids. Per germline, CDR1 SQVTM and CDR2 ANQGSEA. Clones were read by immunoSEQ multiplex PCR, and TCRdb kept only the in-frame ones, dropping some. The sample yields approximately 68,000 clones, roughly 96% seen once. This TCR came from a human donor. Material: thymocytes. The rearrangement uses TRBV29-1 and TRBJ2-5; 14 bases are shared with TRBD2. The CDR3 loop reads CSVTTGLAGAQETQYF. The CDR3 DNA sequence: TGCAGCGTCACCACGGGACTAGCGGGGGCCCAAGAGACCCAGTACTTC.